This TCR beta chain stems from a study of CD8+CD57+ T cells in acquired aplastic anemia. The CDR3 is made up of 13 amino acids. Trimming stripped 6 bases from V and 0 bases from J, with 7 bases between. The template used for profiling TCR beta VDJ and CDR3 was genomic DNA. TCRdb itself ran the reads through MiXCR, one entry per CDR3 protein. The sample records some 190,000 distinct CDR3 sequences, about 47% being singletons. This clonotype was seen at least ten times. Its antigen is not known. Whole-study findings and limits: Patients and controls shared twenty-nine CD8+ CDR3 sequences.

The sample was sorted CD4+, CD8+, or CD8+CD57+ T cells (not recorded which) from PBMCs. V and J are TRBV12-3 or TRBV12-4 and TRBJ2-3, with D possibly being TRBD1 or TRBD2 (5 bases each). The TCR sequence derives from a human donor in good health. Here the CDR3 DNA reads TGTGCCAGCAGGGGGGACAGCACAGATACGCAGTATTTT. Its translation is CASRGDSTDTQYF.